This record looks at one T cell receptor beta chain sequence and its context. The antigen is unknown. The sample comes from a study of Ad26.COV2.S vaccination and SARS-CoV-2 variants. On the study more broadly: Enrolled in COV1001, the donor was in the Ad26.COV2.S trial arm, which received the vaccine. Ad26.COV2.S shots went into the muscle once or twice, 56 days apart. The study's findings and limits: Total T cell responses, in the TCR breadth and depth analyses, may have been underestimated.

Assay: immunoSEQ multiplex PCR; the TCRdb copy retains only in-frame clones and omits some. Of around 300,000 clones in the sample, 86% were seen once. The CDR3 totals 17 residues. V was clipped by 6 bases and J by 9 bases, with 27 bases between them. CDR1 and CDR2 (germline): MNHEY, SVGEGT. Treatment noted: roughly 18 received Ad26.COV2.S at low or high dose, single or two shots; 5 received placebo; per-sample allocation not given. Material that was analyzed had been drawn on day 63 after the first vaccine or placebo injection. The clonotype originates from a person aged 18-65 years who received the Ad26.COV2.S COVID-19 vaccine or a placebo. The specimen was peripheral blood, collected in a trial of Ad26.COV2.S vaccine versus placebo. The chain employs TRBV6-2 or TRBV6-3 and TRBJ1-5, with D perhaps TRBD1 (6 bases). The DNA for the CDR3 is TGTGCCAGCAGCCCCGCTGTCCGGGGCAGGGGAACGGGGCCCCAGCATTTT. This codes for CASSPAVRGRGTGPQHF.